The 17 T cell receptor beta chains in this list originate from one sample, sequenced in a study of technical replicates of blood from a few donors (dated by TCRdb to about 2017). The library was built by means of the immunoSEQ multiplex PCR assay. Here the immuneACCESS table is served through TCRdb, limited to in-frame sequences with V and J called. Missing clones are a known gap in these copies; in checked studies unresolved V genes cover under half, and the rest lacks a known reason. Recorded for this sample are about 75,000 clones; around 92% of them occurred a single time. The ten top clones hold more than 0.35% of the sample. Sequencing used T cells isolated from PBMCs. Receptor source: a human donor in good health. Some clones in this sample may be carry-over from other donors' samples.

The V and J genes are TRBV27 and TRBJ1-5; 8 nucleotides line up with TRBD1. The J segment lost 7 bases and the V segment lost 6 bases, leaving 8 bases of the junction unmatched. The germline gives CDR1 MNHEY, CDR2 SMNVEV (reference sequence). CDR3 length: 14 residues. The CDR3 DNA reads TGTGCCAGCAGCACCGGACAGGGCGAACAGCCCCAGCATTTT. The encoded protein is CASSTGQGEQPQHF.

The chain recombines TRBV30 with TRBJ1-1; the D is unclear. There are 13 residues in the CDR3. V was clipped by 4 bases and J by 5 bases, with 14 bases between them. CDR1 GTSNPN and CDR2 SVGIG come from the germline V gene (reference sequence). CDR3 bases: TGTGCCTGGATTCACGGGGAAAGGACTGAAGCTTTCTTT. Translation: CAWIHGERTEAFF.

The chain combines TRBV7-8 with TRBJ1-5; TRBD1 is a possible D gene (6 bases). Germline lookup yields CDR1 SGHVS and CDR2 FQNEAQ. The CDR3 sequence is 17 residues long. Between the trimmed V and J ends, which lost 4 bases and 3 bases, there was a span of 19 bases. CDR3 bases: TGTGCCAGCAGCTCAGGACAGTACCGACAACCCAATCAGCCCCAGCATTTT. Translated: CASSSGQYRQPNQPQHF.

In its sample, this clone was seen once. This rearrangement joins TRBV5-1 to TRBJ1-2, with 8 nucleotides matching TRBD1. V lost 4 bases and J lost 4; bases outside the gene matches: 6. Germline V gene lookup returns CDR1 SGHRS and CDR2 YFSETQ. This CDR3 is 14 amino acids long. The CDR3 DNA follows: TGCGCCAGCAGCAACCCAGGGGGCTCCTATGGCTACACCTTC. This codes for CASSNPGGSYGYTF.

The chain recombines TRBV6-1 with TRBJ1-5; the match to TRBD1 covers 7 bases. CDR1 is MNHNS and CDR2 is SASEGT in the germline V gene. Losses at the gene ends were 1 base for V and 4 bases for J; bases not matched to a gene: 7. This CDR3 is built from 16 residues. The CDR3 reads CASSEEDRLSNQPQHF. For the CDR3, the DNA is TGTGCCAGCAGTGAAGAGGACAGGTTAAGTAATCAGCCCCAGCATTTT.

The chain carries TRBV29-1 and TRBJ2-2; D perhaps matches TRBD1 (5 bases). Germline CDR1 SQVTM, CDR2 ANQGSEA. Trimming took 7 bases from V and 4 from J, leaving 10 bases between them. The length of the CDR3 is 12 residues. The CDR3 reads CSAPTATGELFF. CDR3 nucleotides: TGCAGCGCCCCGACAGCCACCGGGGAGCTGTTTTTT.

The rearrangement joins TRBV11-2 to TRBJ2-7; the match to TRBD2 covers 8 bases. Germline CDR1 and CDR2: SGHAT and FQNNGV. There are 15 residues in the CDR3. V shed 4 bases and J 2 bases; nucleotides not matched to a gene: 7. The CDR3 reads CASSSIAGKAYEQYF. Here the CDR3 DNA reads TGTGCCAGCAGCTCCATAGCGGGGAAGGCCTACGAGCAGTACTTC.

V is TRBV4-2 and J is TRBJ2-1; 7 positions agree with TRBD1. J lost 8 bases, V lost 2 bases, and 6 bases had no gene match. Germline assignment: CDR1 LGHNA and CDR2 YNFKEQ. This CDR3 has 14 amino acids. CDR3 in DNA: TGTGCCAGCAGCCAAATCACAGGGGACCATGAGCAGTTCTTC. Its protein product is CASSQITGDHEQFF.

The chain has TRBV9 and TRBJ2-7, with D maybe TRBD1 (5 bases). Germline CDR1 and CDR2: SGDLS and YYNGEE. V dropped 0 bases and J dropped 6 bases, with 16 bases sitting between them. This CDR3 contains 15 residues. The CDR3 region has the DNA TGTGCCAGCAGCGTAGGTGCCTCTCAGGGTGGCGAGCAGTACTTC. Its protein is CASSVGASQGGEQYF.

The chain employs TRBV28 and TRBJ2-7, with D perhaps matching TRBD1 (6 bases). Per germline, CDR1 MDHEN and CDR2 SYDVKM. The CDR3 runs to 15 residues. Trimming cost V 6 bases and J 5 bases, with 20 bases left between them. CDR3 nucleotides: TGTGCCAGCAGATCCACAGGGTCCTTCCTACACGAGCAGTACTTC. It specifies CASRSTGSFLHEQYF.

This clone was observed a single time. The V call is TRBV6-6, the J call TRBJ2-7, with TRBD1 matching over 7 bases. CDR1 and CDR2 (germline): MNHNY, SVGAGI (reference sequence). This CDR3 is built from 14 residues. Trimming cost V 11 bases and J 6 bases; bases outside gene matches: 16. In DNA form, the CDR3 reads TGTGCCGCAACGGACAGGATATTTTCGGGCGAGCAGTACTTC. It yields the protein CAATDRIFSGEQYF.

In its sample, this clone was seen a few times. The CDR3 DNA sequence: TGCGCCAGCAGGGAAGGACACCACCCTTCGTCGGAAGCTTTCTTT. It codes for CASREGHHPSSEAFF. The chain couples TRBV10-1 to TRBJ1-1; tentative D call: TRBD1 (5 bases). CDR1 and CDR2 from the germline V gene are WNHNN and SYGVQD (reference sequence). The CDR3 covers 15 residues. Trimming removed 6 bases from V and 8 bases from J, with 22 bases in between.

This chain uses TRBV6-1 with TRBJ1-3; D gene uncertain. The V gene lost 1 base and the J gene lost 8 bases, with 15 bases spanning the gap. The CDR3 consists of 15 residues. Germline V gives CDR1 MNHNS, CDR2 SASEGT. CDR3 amino acids: CASSEVIWEGYTIYF. DNA for the CDR3: TGTGCCAGCAGTGAAGTTATATGGGAGGGATACACCATATATTTT.

The chain links TRBV6-1 to TRBJ1-1; no reliable D call. The ends were cut back, 2 bases at V and 4 bases at J, with 11 bases in the middle. The germline V gene has CDR1 MNHNS and CDR2 SASEGT. The CDR3 contains 14 residues. CDR3 loop: CASSEMSGFTEAFF. In DNA, the CDR3 is TGTGCCAGCAGTGAAATGAGCGGGTTCACTGAAGCTTTCTTT.

The chain recombines TRBV25-1 with TRBJ2-2; TRBD1 matches 7 bases. V lost 4 bases, J lost 3 bases, and 5 bases stayed unmatched. CDR3 length: 15 residues. Germline V CDR1 and CDR2: MGHDK, SYGVNS. CDR3 sequence reads: CASSGNDRDTGELFF. The CDR3 bases are TGTGCCAGCAGTGGGAACGACAGGGACACCGGGGAGCTGTTTTTT.

The count of this clone is one. This chain uses TRBV14 with TRBJ2-1; the D gene is possibly TRBD2 (6 bases). Germline V gene data show CDR1 as SGHDN and CDR2 as FVKESK. This CDR3 region has 17 residues. Trimming removed 4 bases at V and 7 bases at J, with 23 bases between. This CDR3 reads CASSPLEGGIPGNEQFF. The CDR3 DNA reads as TGTGCCAGCAGCCCTTTAGAAGGCGGGATCCCCGGGAATGAGCAGTTCTTC.

The rearrangement joins TRBV10-1 to TRBJ2-3; no clear D. From germline, CDR1 is WNHNN and CDR2 SYGVQD (reference sequence). The CDR3 has 15 amino acids. Trimming removed 0 bases at V and 6 bases at J, with 13 bases between. CDR3 loop: CASSESTQGLDTQYF. DNA for the CDR3: TGCGCCAGCAGTGAGTCGACTCAAGGTCTGGATACGCAGTATTTT.